This TCR beta chain originates from a study of cytomegalovirus exposure and HLA in healthy donors. Study-wide points: From TCR beta sequences, most subjects' HLA-A and HLA-B alleles were reportedly predicted accurately. Confirmation in vitro established that a few CMV-associated chains were specific for CMV antigens. As a later analysis showed, a missense DCLRE1C variant was linked to trimming of TCR beta V- and J-genes.

Healthy people donating bone marrow made up the donors. V was pared by 5 bases and J by 4 bases, with 17 bases between. Per germline, CDR1 MDHEN and CDR2 SYDVKM. CDR3 length equals 15 residues. PCR amplification relied on 60 Vbeta primers (plus 13 Jbeta primers). The table came from immunoSEQ multiplex PCR; TCRdb's copy has only in-frame clones and leaves some out. The data show 100,000 to 150,000 clones, about two thirds seen once. With regard to this clone: The antigen is not known.

The chain couples TRBV28 to TRBJ1-2; maybe TRBD1 (5 bases). The sequencing sample was made of PBMCs. This receptor was taken from a young man in good health and CMV-seronegative. The CDR3 DNA is TGTGCCAGCAGTATACCCTCCCGGGGGGGCTATGGCTACACCTTC. As protein: CASSIPSRGGYGYTF.